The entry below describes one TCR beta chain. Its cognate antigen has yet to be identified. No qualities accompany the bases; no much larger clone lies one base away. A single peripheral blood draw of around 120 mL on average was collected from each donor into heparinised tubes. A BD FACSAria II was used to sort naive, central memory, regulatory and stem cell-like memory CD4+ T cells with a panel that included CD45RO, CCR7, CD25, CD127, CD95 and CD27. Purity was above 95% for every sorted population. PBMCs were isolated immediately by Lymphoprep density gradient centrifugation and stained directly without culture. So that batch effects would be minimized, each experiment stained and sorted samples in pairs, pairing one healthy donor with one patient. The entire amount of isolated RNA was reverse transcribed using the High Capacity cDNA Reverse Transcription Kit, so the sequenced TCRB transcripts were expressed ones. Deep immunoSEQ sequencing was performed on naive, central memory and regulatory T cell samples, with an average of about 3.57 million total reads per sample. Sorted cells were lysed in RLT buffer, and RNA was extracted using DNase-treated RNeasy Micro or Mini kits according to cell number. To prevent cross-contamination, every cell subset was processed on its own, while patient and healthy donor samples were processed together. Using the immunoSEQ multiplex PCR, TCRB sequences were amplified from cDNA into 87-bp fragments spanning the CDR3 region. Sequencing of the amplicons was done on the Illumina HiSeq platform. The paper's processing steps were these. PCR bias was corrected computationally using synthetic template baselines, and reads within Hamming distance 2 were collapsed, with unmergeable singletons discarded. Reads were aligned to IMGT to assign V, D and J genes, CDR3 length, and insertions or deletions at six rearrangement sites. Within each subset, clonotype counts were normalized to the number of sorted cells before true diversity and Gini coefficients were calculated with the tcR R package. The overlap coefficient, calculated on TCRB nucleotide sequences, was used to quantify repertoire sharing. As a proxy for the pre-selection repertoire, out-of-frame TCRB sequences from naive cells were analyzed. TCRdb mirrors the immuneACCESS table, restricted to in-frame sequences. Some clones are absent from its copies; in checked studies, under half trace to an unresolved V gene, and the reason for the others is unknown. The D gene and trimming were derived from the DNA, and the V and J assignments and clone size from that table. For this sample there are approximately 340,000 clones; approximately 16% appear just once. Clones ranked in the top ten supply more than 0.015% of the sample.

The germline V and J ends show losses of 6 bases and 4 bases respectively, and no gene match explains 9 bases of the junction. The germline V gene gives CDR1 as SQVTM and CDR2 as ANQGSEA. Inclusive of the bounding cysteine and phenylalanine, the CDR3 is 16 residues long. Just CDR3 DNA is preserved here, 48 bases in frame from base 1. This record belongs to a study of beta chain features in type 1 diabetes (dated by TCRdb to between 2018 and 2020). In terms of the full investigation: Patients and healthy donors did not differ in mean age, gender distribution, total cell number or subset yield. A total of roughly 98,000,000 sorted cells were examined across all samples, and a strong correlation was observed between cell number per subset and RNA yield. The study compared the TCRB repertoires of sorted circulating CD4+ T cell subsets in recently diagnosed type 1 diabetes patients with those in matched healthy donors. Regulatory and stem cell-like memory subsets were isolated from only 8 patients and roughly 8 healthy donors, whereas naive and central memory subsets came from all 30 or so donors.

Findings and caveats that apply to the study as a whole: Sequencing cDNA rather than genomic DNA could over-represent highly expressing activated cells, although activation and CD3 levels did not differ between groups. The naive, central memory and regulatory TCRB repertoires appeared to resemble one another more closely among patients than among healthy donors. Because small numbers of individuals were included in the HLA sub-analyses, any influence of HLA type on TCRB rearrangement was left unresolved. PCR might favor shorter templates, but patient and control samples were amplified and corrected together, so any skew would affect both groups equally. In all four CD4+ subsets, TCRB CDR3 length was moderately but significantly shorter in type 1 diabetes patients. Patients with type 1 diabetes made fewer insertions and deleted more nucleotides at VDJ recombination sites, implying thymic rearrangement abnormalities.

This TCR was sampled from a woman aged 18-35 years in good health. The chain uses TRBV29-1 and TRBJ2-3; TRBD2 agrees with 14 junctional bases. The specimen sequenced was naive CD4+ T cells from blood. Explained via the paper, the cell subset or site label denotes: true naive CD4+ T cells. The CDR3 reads CSVGQGTSGSPDTQYF. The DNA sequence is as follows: TGCAGCGTGGGACAAGGGACTAGCGGGAGCCCAGATACGCAGTATTTT.